The clone carrying this T cell receptor beta chain was picked up many times. Its antigen is still unknown. This record comes from a study of T cells after yellow fever vaccination. Across the whole study: It was SMART-Seq v4 Ultra Low Input that prepared the fractions with low cell numbers. General study findings and limits: Post-booster samples contained most primary-vaccination clones (more than 95% CD4, almost 90% CD8). Of the clonotypes, a small share occurred in both CD4 and CD8 compartments.

CDR3 length: 16 residues. Germline V gene data show CDR1 as MNHEY and CDR2 as SMNVEV (reference sequence). The V gene lost 1 base and the J gene lost 2 bases, with 14 bases spanning the gap. TCRdb re-called the 5' RACE reads through MiXCR, storing one row per CDR3 protein. The sample carries some 130,000 distinct CDR3 sequences, 6.6% recorded once. This TCR was sampled from a young man who received the YFV17D yellow fever vaccine. The V and J genes are TRBV27 and TRBJ2-5; no clear D gene. Sequencing used CD4+ T cells sorted from PBMCs, obtained 10 days after the yellow fever booster vaccination. The CDR3 bases are TGTGCCAGCAGTTTATTTTTAGGTGGGATTCAAGAGACCCAGTACTTC. This sequence encodes CASSLFLGGIQETQYF.